These 27 T cell receptor beta chains originate from one sample sequenced in a study of beta chain features in type 1 diabetes. Study-wide results and caveats: Shortening that was moderate but significant affected the TCRB CDR3s of Type 1 diabetes patients in all four CD4+ subsets.

These TCRs are of unknown antigen specificity. Since all of the isolated RNA was reverse transcribed, expressed TCRB transcripts were what got sequenced. Some clones are missing from TCRdb's copy, which holds only in-frame ones; the method was immunoSEQ multiplex PCR. There are hundreds of thousands of clones in the sample; roughly 13% occur only once, and approximately 0.022% lies in the top ten. The sequencing sample was made of naive CD4+ T cells from blood. The receptor source for this set is a man aged 18-30 years with type 1 diabetes.

This clone has more than one count but fewer than ten. This chain joins TRBV30 and TRBJ2-2; D perhaps matches TRBD2 (5 bases). CDR1 and CDR2 (germline): GTSNPN, SVGIG (reference sequence). The CDR3 has 16 residues. The ends were cut back, 0 bases at V and 4 bases at J, with 15 bases in the middle. CDR3 nucleotides: TGTGCCTGGAGTGTACGGCGGCTGAGCGGCACCGGGGAGCTGTTTTTT. Protein sequence: CAWSVRRLSGTGELFF.

The chain links TRBV7-6 to TRBJ2-7, with D perhaps TRBD2 (5 bases). Germline-derived CDR1 and CDR2 are SGHVS and FNYEAQ. The CDR3 extends over 14 amino acids. With 8 bases removed from V and 0 bases from J, the gap between germline ends came to 14 bases. The CDR3 loop reads CASGTGVPSYEQYF. CDR3 nucleotide sequence: TGTGCCAGCGGTACCGGGGTGCCCTCCTACGAGCAGTACTTC.

This clone was counted a few times. The chain recombines TRBV5-4 with TRBJ2-5; TRBD2 matches at 11 bases. CDR3 length equals 15 residues. CDR1 and CDR2 from the germline V gene are SGHNT and YYREEE (reference sequence). The trim removed 3 bases at V and 7 bases at J, leaving 8 bases unmatched. CDR3 DNA sequence: TGTGCCAGCAGCTCGCTAGCGGGGGGAATTCGGACCCAGTACTTC. The encoded protein is CASSSLAGGIRTQYF.

This clone was counted only a few times. This rearrangement joins TRBV15 to TRBJ2-2; the match to TRBD1 covers 8 bases. The CDR3 length is 15 residues. The germline V gene encodes CDR1 LNHNV and CDR2 YYDKDF (reference sequence). The junction had 4 bases not matched to a gene; V was cut back by 1 base and J by 6 bases. In DNA, the CDR3 is TGTGCCACCAGCAGAGCCAGGGGGCGCGCCGGGGAGCTGTTTTTT. Translation gives CATSRARGRAGELFF.

The chain carries TRBV29-1 and TRBJ1-1, with D hard to call. CDR1 SQVTM and CDR2 ANQGSEA come from the germline V gene. This CDR3 contains 13 residues. V was cut by 4 bases and J by 3 bases, with 12 bases left in between. The CDR3, as DNA: TGCAGCGTTGTTAGCCCGAGGGACACTGAAGCTTTCTTT. It specifies CSVVSPRDTEAFF.

This clone was observed a few times. The chain carries TRBV21-1 and TRBJ1-5. TRBV21-1 is a documented pseudogene. CDR3 length equals 17 residues. CDR3 amino acids: CASSKESGLGSSQPQHF. The CDR3 bases are TGTGCCAGCAGCAAAGAGAGCGGGTTAGGGAGCAGTCAGCCCCAGCATTTT.

Only a few counts were recorded for this clone. The chain carries TRBV5-1 and TRBJ2-7; D might be TRBD1 (6 bases). Trimming took off 2 bases at V and 5 bases at J, with 11 bases between the two ends. Germline V gene lookup returns CDR1 SGHRS and CDR2 YFSETQ. The CDR3 is 13 residues long. The CDR3 region is CASSFWQGNEQYF. The DNA of the CDR3 is TGCGCCAGCAGCTTCTGGCAGGGGAACGAGCAGTACTTC.

This chain links TRBV29-1 with TRBJ2-3; 12 bases line up with TRBD1. Germline V lookup: CDR1 SQVTM, CDR2 ANQGSEA. CDR3 length equals 15 residues. V dropped 5 bases and J dropped 4; count of bases not matched to a gene: 7. CDR3 nucleotides: TGCAGCGTTAAAACCGGGACAGGGGGCCCAGATACGCAGTATTTT. It translates to CSVKTGTGGPDTQYF.

This clone was picked up a small number of times. This chain joins TRBV30 and TRBJ1-4; 9 bases match TRBD1. The J segment lost 7 bases and the V segment lost 3 bases, leaving 6 bases of the junction unmatched. The germline CDR1 and CDR2 sequences are GTSNPN and SVGIG (reference sequence). There are 14 residues in the CDR3. CDR3 sequence: CAWRVTGGREKLFF. For the CDR3, the DNA is TGTGCCTGGAGAGTTACAGGGGGCCGTGAAAAACTGTTTTTT.

The chain has TRBV13 and TRBJ2-1; D unresolved. CDR1 is PRHDT and CDR2 is FYEKMQ in the germline V gene (reference sequence). The V end lost 5 bases, the J end lost 3 bases, and 11 bases lay between the germline ends. The CDR3 extends over 14 amino acids. The CDR3, as DNA: TGTGCCAGCAGCCCAACGTCCCGCTACAATGAGCAGTTCTTC. As protein: CASSPTSRYNEQFF.

This clone was detected only a few times. The chain joins TRBV7-8 to TRBJ1-2, with no clear D. The CDR3 is 14 amino acids. Trimming stripped 1 base from V and 4 bases from J, with 10 bases between. Germline V gene sequence: CDR1 SGHVS, CDR2 FQNEAQ. The CDR3 is CASSLGSPLYGYTF. As DNA, the CDR3 is TGTGCCAGCAGCTTAGGGTCACCCCTCTATGGCTACACCTTC.

In this sample, this clone turned up a few times. V is TRBV11-2 and J is TRBJ2-3; D gene unclear. Germline V gene lookup returns CDR1 SGHAT and CDR2 FQNNGV. This CDR3 is 11 amino acids long. The germline V and J ends were trimmed by 5 bases and 6 bases, with 6 bases remaining between them. CDR3 DNA sequence: TGTGCCAGCAGCCCAGCGGATACGCAGTATTTT. It yields the protein CASSPADTQYF.

The V gene is TRBV6-6, the J gene TRBJ1-1, with D possibly being TRBD1 (5 bases). The CDR3 is 14 amino acids. Germline-derived CDR1 and CDR2 are MNHNY and SVGAGI (reference sequence). V gave up 4 bases and J gave up 0 bases, with 9 bases separating them. The CDR3 nucleotides are TGTGCCAGCAGTTCGCCAGGGCTGAACACTGAAGCTTTCTTT. Protein product: CASSSPGLNTEAFF.

This clone appeared a few times. The chain links TRBV18 to TRBJ1-5; maybe TRBD1 (5 bases). The V gene's germline CDR1 is KGHSH and CDR2 LQKENI. The V end was cut by 6 bases, the J end by 3 bases, with 9 bases between. The CDR3 loop spans 13 amino acids. CDR3 amino acids: CASSREDNQPQHF. CDR3 bases: TGTGCCAGCTCCAGGGAGGACAATCAGCCCCAGCATTTT.

This clone was seen once. The sample carries other DNA sequences with the same CDR3. The chain carries TRBV6-5 and TRBJ1-6; TRBD1 matches at 10 bases. CDR1 MNHEY and CDR2 SVGAGI come from the germline V gene. The CDR3 covers 15 residues. V dropped 0 bases and J dropped 8; count of bases not matched to a gene: 1. This CDR3 reads CASSYSGQGDSPLHF. The CDR3 bases are TGTGCCAGCAGTTACTCAGGACAGGGGGATTCACCCCTCCACTTT.

In its sample, this clone was seen a few times. The chain links TRBV5-4 to TRBJ2-7; possible D gene TRBD2, 6 bases. V was cut by 4 bases and J by 3 bases, with 14 bases left in between. The length of the CDR3 is 14 residues. The germline gives CDR1 SGHNT, CDR2 YYREEE (reference sequence). The CDR3 DNA reads as TGTGCCAGCAGCACGCGAGGCGGGGACTACGAGCAGTACTTC. Translated, it gives CASSTRGGDYEQYF.

V usage is TRBV7-9 and J usage is TRBJ2-1; 9 positions agree with TRBD1. With 4 bases clipped from V and 3 bases from J, the junction kept 7 bases outside the gene matches. Germline CDR1 is SEHNR and CDR2 is FQNEAQ (reference sequence). The CDR3 spans 16 residues. CDR3: CASSSADRGFYNEQFF. DNA for the CDR3: TGTGCCAGCAGCTCGGCGGACAGGGGATTCTACAATGAGCAGTTCTTC.

In its sample, this clone was seen a few times. The rearrangement joins TRBV7-9 to TRBJ2-6; D remains ambiguous. The CDR3 is 16 residues long. V lost 1 base and J lost 0, with 7 bases in between. The V gene's germline CDR1 is SEHNR and CDR2 FQNEAQ (reference sequence). CDR3 bases: TGTGCCAGCAGCTTAGTGGCTCCCTCTGGGGCCAACGTCCTGACTTTC. Its protein is CASSLVAPSGANVLTF.

V is TRBV19 and J is TRBJ1-6; 7 bases are shared with TRBD1. Germline values: CDR1 LNHDA, CDR2 SQIVND (reference sequence). The CDR3 sequence is 14 residues long. V trimming: 7 bases; J trimming: 7 bases; junction bases outside the gene matches: 7. CDR3 nucleotide sequence: TGTGCCAGTACGCCGGGACAGAGGAATTCACCCCTCCACTTT. Translated, it gives CASTPGQRNSPLHF.

Only a few counts were recorded for this clone. The CDR3, as DNA: TGCAGCGTAGAGCGGACAGGGGGAGCTGAGAAGCAGTTCTTC. Encoded protein: CSVERTGGAEKQFF. The chain links TRBV29-1 to TRBJ2-1; 10 bases align to TRBD1. The CDR3 totals 14 residues. With V trimmed by 6 bases and J by 11 bases, 13 bases remained unmatched. Per the germline V gene, CDR1 is SQVTM and CDR2 is ANQGSEA.

This clone was observed a handful of times. Distinct nucleotide sequences in the sample also encode this CDR3. The chain carries TRBV18 and TRBJ1-1; D gene unclear. This CDR3 is built from 13 residues. The V end lost 3 bases, the J end lost 1 base, and 6 bases lay between the germline ends. Germline V CDR1 and CDR2: KGHSH, LQKENI. CDR3 DNA sequence: TGTGCCAGCTCACCGCTCGAGAACACTGAAGCTTTCTTT. Residues: CASSPLENTEAFF.

V gene TRBV6-1 combines with J gene TRBJ1-2; D gene unclear. V was shortened by 2 bases and J by 2 bases, with 15 bases between the two germline ends. The CDR3 has 16 amino acids. CDR1 is MNHNS, CDR2 SASEGT, per germline. CDR3 sequence reads: CASSETADAANYGYTF. CDR3 DNA sequence: TGTGCCAGCAGTGAAACGGCTGATGCAGCGAACTATGGCTACACCTTC.

This chain uses TRBV7-8 with TRBJ2-5; 7 nucleotides agree with TRBD1. Germline-derived CDR1 and CDR2 are SGHVS and FQNEAQ. V was clipped by 0 bases and J by 0 bases; unmatched bases: 13. The CDR3 extends over 19 amino acids. CDR3 sequence: CASSLASGQLVQYQETQYF. As DNA, the CDR3 is TGTGCCAGCAGCTTAGCGTCGGGACAGCTGGTACAATACCAAGAGACCCAGTACTTC. The full variable domain, completed using reference TRBV7-8 and TRBJ2-5, is GAGVSQSPRYKVAKRGQDVALRCDPISGHVSLFWYQQALGQGPEFLTYFQNEAQLDKSGLPSDRFFAERPEGSVSTLKIQRTQQEDSAVYLCASSLASGQLVQYQETQYFGPGTRLLVL.

J is TRBJ2-3 and V is TRBV6-5, with TRBD2 identical over 9 bases. Looked up from germline, CDR1 is MNHEY and CDR2 is SVGAGI. Trimming at V came to 4 bases and at J to 3 bases, leaving 5 bases not matched to a gene. The CDR3 covers 15 residues. CDR3: CASSFASGATDTQYF. The CDR3 DNA reads as TGTGCCAGCAGTTTCGCTAGCGGGGCAACAGATACGCAGTATTTT.

The V call is TRBV2, the J call TRBJ1-5, with unresolved D. CDR3 size: 14 residues. Trimming pared 3 bases from V and 4 bases from J, leaving 10 bases between. Germline V gives CDR1 SNHLY, CDR2 FYNNEI. CDR3: CASSDIFENQPQHF. DNA for the CDR3: TGTGCCAGCAGTGATATCTTCGAGAATCAGCCCCAGCATTTT.

In its sample, this clone was seen a few times. This chain links TRBV27 with TRBJ2-3; TRBD1 is a possible D gene (6 bases). This CDR3 contains 16 residues. V lost 2 bases and J 2 bases, leaving 14 bases between the germline ends. Germline V gene sequence: CDR1 MNHEY, CDR2 SMNVEV (reference sequence). The DNA for the CDR3 is TGTGCCAGCAGTTTAGGGACAAGGGGATACACAGATACGCAGTATTTT. It encodes CASSLGTRGYTDTQYF.

This clone showed up just a few times. The gene calls are TRBV5-4 and TRBJ2-7; possible D gene TRBD1, 6 bases. V was shortened by 4 bases and J by 7 bases, with 21 bases between the two germline ends. The CDR3 spans 15 residues. Germline V gene lookup returns CDR1 SGHNT and CDR2 YYREEE (reference sequence). The CDR3 protein is CASSPPGTLRVEQYF. DNA for the CDR3: TGTGCCAGCAGCCCGCCCGGGACACTCCGCGTGGAGCAGTACTTC.